This TCR beta chain was recorded in a study of T cells in Graves' hyperthyroidism and ophthalmopathy. Overall study results and limits: Among clonotypes expanded in thyroid above 0.001, most were also found in blood.

In this sample, this clonotype turned up many times. Its specificity is not known. Using RNA transcripts as the source, TCR beta CDR3 regions were amplified. HTBI primers were employed in a first-round RT-PCR of the TCR CDR3. TCRdb passed the multiplex PCR reads through MiXCR, listing each CDR3 protein once. Of a few hundred thousand distinct CDR3 sequences listed, around 14% are singletons. The sample consisted of blood. The TCR comes from a woman aged 18-30 years with Graves' hyperthyroidism.

The CDR3 DNA is TGTGCCATCAGCCCGGGGGCAACTAATGAAAAACTGTTTTTT. Residues: CAISPGATNEKLFF. The gene calls are TRBV10-3 and TRBJ1-4; possibly TRBD1 for D (5 bases). The V gene's germline CDR1 is ENHRY and CDR2 SYGVKD. The CDR3 has 14 amino acids. Trimming took off 6 bases at V and 0 bases at J, with 8 bases between the two ends.